This T cell receptor (beta chain) was captured in a study of blood T cells in healthy people across ages. As to this clonotype: Its target is not known.

A second PCR of 7 to 11 cycles used a sample-barcoded 5' primer and a J-beta primer mix. Every individual sample yielded 2.5 million or more paired-end reads (each containing CDR3). TCRdb processed the 5' RACE reads anew with MiXCR; each CDR3 protein has one entry. The sample shows some 1.5 million distinct CDR3 sequences, approximately 28% of them seen only once. Healthy Caucasian individuals from Russia aged roughly 6 to 100 were enrolled as donors. Each sample gave at least 7 million isolated PBMCs. The germline CDR1 and CDR2 sequences are PRHDT and FYEKMQ (reference sequence). The CDR3 length is 14 residues. J lost 5 bases, V lost 4 bases, and 8 bases had no gene match. Overall study results and limits: Diversity estimates drawn from one million T cells were deemed underestimates.

The chain combines TRBV13 with TRBJ2-7; 7 bases align to TRBD2. The TCR was taken from a young woman in good health. Sequencing used blood. The CDR3 DNA follows: TGTGCCAGCAGCTCCATGCGCGGGGGTCACGAGCAGTACTTC. It encodes CASSSMRGGHEQYF. The full variable domain, in which reference TRBV13 and TRBJ2-7 provide the parts outside the CDR3, is AAGVIQSPRHLIKEKRETATLKCYPIPRHDTVYWYQQGPGQDPQFLISFYEKMQSDKGSIPDRFSAQQFSDYHSELNMSSLELGDSALYFCASSSMRGGHEQYFGPGTRLTVT.